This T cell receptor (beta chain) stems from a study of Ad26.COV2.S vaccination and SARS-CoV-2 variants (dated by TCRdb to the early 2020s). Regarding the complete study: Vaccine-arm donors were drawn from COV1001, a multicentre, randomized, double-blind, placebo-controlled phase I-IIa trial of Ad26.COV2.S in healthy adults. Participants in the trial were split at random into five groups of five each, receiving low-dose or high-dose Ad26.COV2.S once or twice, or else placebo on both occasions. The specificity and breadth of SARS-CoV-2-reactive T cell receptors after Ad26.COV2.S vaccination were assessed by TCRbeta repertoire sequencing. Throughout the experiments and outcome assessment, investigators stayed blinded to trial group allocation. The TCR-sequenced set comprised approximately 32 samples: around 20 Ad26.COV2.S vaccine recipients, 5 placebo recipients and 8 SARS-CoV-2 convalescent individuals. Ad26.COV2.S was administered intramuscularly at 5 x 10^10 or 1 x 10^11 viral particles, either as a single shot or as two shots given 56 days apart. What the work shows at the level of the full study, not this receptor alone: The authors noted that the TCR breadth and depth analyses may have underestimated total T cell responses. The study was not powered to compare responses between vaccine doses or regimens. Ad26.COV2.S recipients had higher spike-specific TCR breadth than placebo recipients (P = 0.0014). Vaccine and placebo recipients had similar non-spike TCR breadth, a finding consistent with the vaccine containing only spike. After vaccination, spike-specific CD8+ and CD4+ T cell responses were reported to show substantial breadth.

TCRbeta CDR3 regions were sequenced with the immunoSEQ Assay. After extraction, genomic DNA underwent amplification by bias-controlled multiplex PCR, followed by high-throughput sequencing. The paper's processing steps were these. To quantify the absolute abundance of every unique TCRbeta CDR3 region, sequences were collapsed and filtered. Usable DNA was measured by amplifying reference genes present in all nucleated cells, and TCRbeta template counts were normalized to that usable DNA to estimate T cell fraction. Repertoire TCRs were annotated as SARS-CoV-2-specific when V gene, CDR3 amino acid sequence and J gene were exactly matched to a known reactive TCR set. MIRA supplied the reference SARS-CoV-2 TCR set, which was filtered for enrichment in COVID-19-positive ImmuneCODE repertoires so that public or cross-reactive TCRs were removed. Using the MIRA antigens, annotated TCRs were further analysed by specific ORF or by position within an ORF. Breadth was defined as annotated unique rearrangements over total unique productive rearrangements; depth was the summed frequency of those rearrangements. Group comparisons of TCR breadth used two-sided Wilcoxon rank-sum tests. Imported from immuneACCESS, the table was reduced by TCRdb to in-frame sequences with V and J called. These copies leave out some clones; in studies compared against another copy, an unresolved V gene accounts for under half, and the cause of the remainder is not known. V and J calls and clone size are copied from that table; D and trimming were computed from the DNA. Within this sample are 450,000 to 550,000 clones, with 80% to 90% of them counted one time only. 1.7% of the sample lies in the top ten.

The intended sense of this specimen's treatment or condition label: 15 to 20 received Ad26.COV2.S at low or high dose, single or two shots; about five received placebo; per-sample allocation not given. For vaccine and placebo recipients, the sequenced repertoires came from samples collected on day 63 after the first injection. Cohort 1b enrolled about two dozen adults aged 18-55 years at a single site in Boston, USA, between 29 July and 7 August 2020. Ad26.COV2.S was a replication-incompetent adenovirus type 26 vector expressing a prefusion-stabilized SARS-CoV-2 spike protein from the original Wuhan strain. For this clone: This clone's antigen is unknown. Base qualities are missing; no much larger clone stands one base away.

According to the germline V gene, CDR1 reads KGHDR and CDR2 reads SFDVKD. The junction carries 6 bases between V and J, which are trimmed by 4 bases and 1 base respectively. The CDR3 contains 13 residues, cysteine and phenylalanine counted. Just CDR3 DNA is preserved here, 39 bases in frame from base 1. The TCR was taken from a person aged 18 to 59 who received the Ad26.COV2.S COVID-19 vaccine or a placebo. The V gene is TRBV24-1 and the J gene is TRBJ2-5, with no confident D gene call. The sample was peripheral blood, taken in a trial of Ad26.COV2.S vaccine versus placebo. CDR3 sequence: CATSDRGQETQYF. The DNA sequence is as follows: TGTGCCACCAGTGACCGCGGCCAAGAGACCCAGTACTTC.